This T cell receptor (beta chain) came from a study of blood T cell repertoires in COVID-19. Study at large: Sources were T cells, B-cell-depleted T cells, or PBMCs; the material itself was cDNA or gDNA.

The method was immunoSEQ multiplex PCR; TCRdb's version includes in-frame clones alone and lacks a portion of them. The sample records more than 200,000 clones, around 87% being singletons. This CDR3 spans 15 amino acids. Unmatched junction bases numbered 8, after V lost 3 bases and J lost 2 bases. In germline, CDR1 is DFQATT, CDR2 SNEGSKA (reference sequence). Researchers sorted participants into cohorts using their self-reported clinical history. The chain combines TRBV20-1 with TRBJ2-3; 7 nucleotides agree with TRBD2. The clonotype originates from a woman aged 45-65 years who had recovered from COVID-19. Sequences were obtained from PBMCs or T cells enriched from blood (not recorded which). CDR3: CSASGGRVITDTQYF. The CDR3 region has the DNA TGCAGTGCTAGTGGTGGGAGGGTAATCACAGATACGCAGTATTTT.